This T cell receptor beta chain was documented in a study of beta chain features in type 1 diabetes. Study-level points and caveats: People with Type 1 diabetes carried modestly yet significantly shorter TCRB CDR3s in all four CD4+ subsets.

A single count supports this clone. Antigen specificity is unknown. The length of the CDR3 is 16 residues. The junction had 8 bases not matched to a gene; V was cut back by 4 bases and J by 1 base. Germline V gene lookup returns CDR1 MDHEN and CDR2 SYDVKM. Every bit of the isolated RNA underwent reverse transcription, so sequencing read expressed TCRB transcripts. The table came from immunoSEQ multiplex PCR; TCRdb's copy has only in-frame clones and leaves some out. Altogether 550,000 to 850,000 clones are present, around an eighth being singletons, with the ten largest covering 0.022%. Sequencing was performed on naive CD4+ T cells from blood. The clonotype originates from a man between 18 and 35 years old with type 1 diabetes. V is TRBV28 and J is TRBJ2-5; 8 nucleotides line up with TRBD2. The CDR3 bases are TGTGCCAGCAGTTGGCCGGGGGGGTCTGGCCAAGAGACCCAGTACTTC. It translates to CASSWPGGSGQETQYF.